Following are 17 T cell receptor beta chains from one sample sequenced in a study of blood T cell repertoires in COVID-19. Produced via immunoSEQ multiplex PCR; TCRdb's table is partial and in-frame only. The sample has approximately 240,000 clones, about nine tenths seen once; the top ten hold around 6%. Sequencing was performed on PBMCs or T cells enriched from blood (not recorded which). The receptors shown here come from a young woman with acute COVID-19.

The chain links TRBV28 to TRBJ2-3; D might be TRBD2 (5 bases). Deletions cut 2 bases from V and 1 base from J, with 19 bases between. Germline V gene sequence: CDR1 MDHEN, CDR2 SYDVKM. The CDR3 spans 18 residues. The CDR3 sequence is CASSLLPTRRKGTDTQYF. DNA of the CDR3: TGTGCCAGCAGTTTACTCCCTACCCGGAGGAAGGGCACAGATACGCAGTATTTT. The whole variable domain, remainder taken from reference TRBV28 and TRBJ2-3, is DVKVTQSSRYLVKRTGEKVFLECVQDMDHENMFWYRQDPGLGLRLIYFSYDVKMKEKGDIPEGYSVSREKKERFSLILESASTNQTSMYLCASSLLPTRRKGTDTQYFGPGTRLTVL.

The V and J genes are TRBV4-1 and TRBJ1-5; the D is unclear. The CDR3 loop spans 14 amino acids. Germline values: CDR1 MGHRA, CDR2 YSYEKL. Trimming removed 4 bases from V and 3 bases from J, with 10 bases in between. The CDR3 nucleotides read TGCGCCAGCAGCCTTACGGACTTCAATCAGCCCCAGCATTTT. Its translation: CASSLTDFNQPQHF.

The chain uses TRBV29-1 and TRBJ2-2, with 9 nucleotides matching TRBD2. J was trimmed by 4 bases and V by 6 bases; bases with no gene match: 3. Germline V gives CDR1 SQVTM, CDR2 ANQGSEA. This CDR3 contains 13 residues. This CDR3 reads CSVAAGGTGELFF. DNA of the CDR3: TGCAGCGTGGCAGCGGGGGGCACCGGGGAGCTGTTTTTT.

The rearrangement uses TRBV6-5 and TRBJ1-1; the D gene is possibly TRBD1 (5 bases). The CDR3 runs to 13 residues. Between the trimmed V and J ends, which lost 7 bases and 4 bases, there was a span of 13 bases. Germline V gene lookup returns CDR1 MNHEY and CDR2 SVGAGI. Here the CDR3 DNA reads TGTGCCAGCACCACCCGGGGGGGCACTGAAGCTTTCTTT. Its protein is CASTTRGGTEAFF.

There are a few counts of this clone. The chain employs TRBV5-1 and TRBJ1-3; unclear D gene. The CDR3 loop spans 17 amino acids. Germline CDR1 SGHRS, CDR2 YFSETQ. V gave up 0 bases and J gave up 0 bases, with 13 bases separating them. CDR3 region: CASSLVGGSSSGNTIYF. The CDR3 region has the DNA TGCGCCAGCAGCTTGGTGGGAGGATCGAGCTCTGGAAACACCATATATTTT.

This clone was observed a few times. CDR3 DNA sequence: TGCGCCAGCAGGGAGCAGACTAATGAAAAACTGTTTTTT. Protein: CASREQTNEKLFF. J is TRBJ1-4 and V is TRBV10-2; D gene uncertain. This CDR3 is 13 amino acids long. Per germline, CDR1 WSHSY and CDR2 SAAADI. V was cut by 6 bases and J by 2 bases, with 7 bases left in between.

This clone was seen only once. The CDR3 coding sequence is TGTGCCAGCAGCTTAGGTGGGACTAGGATCGCCCACGAGCAGTACTTC. It codes for CASSLGGTRIAHEQYF. V usage is TRBV7-2 and J usage is TRBJ2-7; TRBD2 matches 8 bases. V was clipped by 1 base and J by 5 bases; unmatched bases: 10. The CDR3 contains 16 residues. The germline gives CDR1 SGHTA, CDR2 FQGNSA.

The V call is TRBV29-1, the J call TRBJ2-5, with 9 nucleotides matching TRBD1. Germline values: CDR1 SQVTM, CDR2 ANQGSEA. This CDR3 is 13 amino acids long. J gave up 5 bases and V 4 bases, and 5 bases lay outside the gene matches. The DNA for the CDR3 is TGCAGCGTTGGTACAGGGGGCAGGGAGACCCAGTACTTC. It is translated as CSVGTGGRETQYF.

This clone was detected once. The rearrangement uses TRBV19 and TRBJ1-5, with TRBD1 matching 7 bases. The ends lost 5 bases at V and 0 bases at J; junction bases unmatched: 10. Germline V CDR1 and CDR2: LNHDA, SQIVND (reference sequence). CDR3 length: 17 residues. The CDR3 spells CASSYGQAGYSNQPQHF. CDR3 DNA: TGTGCCAGTAGTTACGGACAGGCTGGCTATAGCAATCAGCCCCAGCATTTT.

This chain connects TRBV5-6 to TRBJ2-7; 10 positions match TRBD1. The CDR3 sequence is 15 residues long. Germline CDR1 is SGHDT and CDR2 is YYEEEE. J gave up 4 bases and V 4 bases, and 8 bases lay outside the gene matches. The CDR3 DNA reads TGTGCCAGCAGCCTTCCGGGACAGGGGAAGTACGAGCAGTACTTC. This translates into CASSLPGQGKYEQYF.

The CDR3 region is CATSQGDPNQPQHF. CDR3 DNA sequence: TGTGCCACCTCACAGGGGGATCCAAATCAGCCCCAGCATTTT. The chain employs TRBV15 and TRBJ1-5; TRBD1 matches 8 bases. V shed 8 bases and J 4 bases; nucleotides not matched to a gene: 7. The CDR3 is 14 residues long. Germline lookup yields CDR1 LNHNV and CDR2 YYDKDF (reference sequence).

The chain joins TRBV11-2 to TRBJ2-3, with TRBD2 as a possible D gene (5 bases). The CDR3 loop spans 13 amino acids. V lost 6 bases and J 2 bases, leaving 9 bases between the germline ends. The germline V gene has CDR1 SGHAT and CDR2 FQNNGV. CDR3 in amino acids: CASRAGITDTQYF. Written as DNA, the CDR3 is TGTGCCAGCAGGGCCGGGATCACAGATACGCAGTATTTT. The whole variable domain, remainder taken from reference TRBV11-2 and TRBJ2-3, is EAGVAQSPRYKIIEKRQSVAFWCNPISGHATLYWYQQILGQGPKLLIQFQNNGVVDDSQLPKDRFSAERLKGVDSTLKIQPAKLEDSAVYLCASRAGITDTQYFGPGTRLTVL.

The chain joins TRBV10-3 to TRBJ2-7; 7 bases are shared with TRBD2. The CDR3 is 13 residues long. V lost 2 bases and J lost 4; bases outside the gene matches: 2. Germline V gene data show CDR1 as ENHRY and CDR2 as SYGVKD. CDR3: CAISEAGVYEQYF. The CDR3 bases are TGTGCCATCAGTGAGGCGGGGGTATACGAGCAGTACTTC.

V and J are TRBV7-9 and TRBJ2-5; TRBD1 is a possible D gene (5 bases). CDR3 length equals 14 residues. Germline-derived CDR1 and CDR2 are SEHNR and FQNEAQ (reference sequence). V dropped 2 bases and J dropped 2 bases, with 9 bases sitting between them. The CDR3 sequence: CASSLRGRQETQYF. The CDR3, as DNA: TGTGCCAGCAGCTTAAGGGGTCGGCAAGAGACCCAGTACTTC.

This chain links TRBV4-2 with TRBJ2-7; D may be TRBD1 (5 bases). The germline gives CDR1 LGHNA, CDR2 YNFKEQ. Trimming pared 2 bases from V and 2 bases from J, leaving 16 bases between. CDR3 size: 16 residues. CDR3 sequence: CASSQPLDTGAYEQYF. The CDR3 DNA reads TGTGCCAGCAGCCAACCCCTCGACACAGGAGCCTACGAGCAGTACTTC.

V usage is TRBV29-1 and J usage is TRBJ2-1; 14 positions agree with TRBD2. Germline CDR1 SQVTM, CDR2 ANQGSEA. The CDR3 totals 16 residues. J gave up 4 bases and V 7 bases, and 9 bases lay outside the gene matches. CDR3 DNA sequence: TGCAGCGCCAGGGGACTAGCGGGAGCTGTTTACAATGAGCAGTTCTTC. Residues: CSARGLAGAVYNEQFF.

The CDR3 loop reads CASSRGSGRPLDGETQYF. DNA for the CDR3: TGCGCCAGCAGCCGTGGTAGCGGGAGGCCCTTGGATGGGGAGACCCAGTACTTC. The J gene is TRBJ2-5, the V gene TRBV4-1; TRBD2 agrees at 10 bases. CDR1 is MGHRA and CDR2 is YSYEKL in the germline V gene. The CDR3 totals 18 residues. The V and J ends lost 4 bases and 5 bases, in that order; junction bases with no gene match: 16.